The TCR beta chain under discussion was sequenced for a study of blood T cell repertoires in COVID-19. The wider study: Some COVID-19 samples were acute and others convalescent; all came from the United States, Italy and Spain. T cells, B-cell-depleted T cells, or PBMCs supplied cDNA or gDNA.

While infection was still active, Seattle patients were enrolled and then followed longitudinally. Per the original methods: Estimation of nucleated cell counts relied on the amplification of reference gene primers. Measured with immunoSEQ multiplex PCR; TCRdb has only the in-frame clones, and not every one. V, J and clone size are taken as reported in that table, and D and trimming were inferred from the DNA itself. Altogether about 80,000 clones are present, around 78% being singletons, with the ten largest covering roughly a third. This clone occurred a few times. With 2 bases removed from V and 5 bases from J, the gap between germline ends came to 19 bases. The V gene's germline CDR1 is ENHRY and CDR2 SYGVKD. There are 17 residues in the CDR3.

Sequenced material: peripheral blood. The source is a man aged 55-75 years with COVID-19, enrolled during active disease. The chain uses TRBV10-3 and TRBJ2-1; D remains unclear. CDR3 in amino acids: CAISESGDKWKNNEQFF. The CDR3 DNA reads TGTGCCATCAGTGAGAGTGGTGACAAATGGAAAAACAATGAGCAGTTCTTC.